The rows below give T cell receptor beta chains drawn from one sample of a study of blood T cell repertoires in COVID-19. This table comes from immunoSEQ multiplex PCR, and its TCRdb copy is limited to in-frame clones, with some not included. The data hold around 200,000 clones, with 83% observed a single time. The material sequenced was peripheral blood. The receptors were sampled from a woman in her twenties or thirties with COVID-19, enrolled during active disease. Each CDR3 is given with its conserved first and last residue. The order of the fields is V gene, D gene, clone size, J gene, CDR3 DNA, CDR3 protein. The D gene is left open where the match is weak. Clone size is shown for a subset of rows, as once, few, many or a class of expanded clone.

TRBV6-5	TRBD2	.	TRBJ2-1	TGTGCCAGCACCCGCGGGGCTAGCGGGAGCAATGAGCAGTTCTTC	CASTRGASGSNEQFF
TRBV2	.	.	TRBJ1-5	TGTGCCAGCAGTGGAGGTGTACAGGAAAATCAGCCCCAGCATTTT	CASSGGVQENQPQHF
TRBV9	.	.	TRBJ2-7	TGTGCCAGCAGCCCCCGCCCAGGGGCCTACGAGCAGTACTTC	CASSPRPGAYEQYF
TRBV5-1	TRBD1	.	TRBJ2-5	TGCGCCAGCAGCCCGGGGACAGATGAGACCCAGTACTTC	CASSPGTDETQYF
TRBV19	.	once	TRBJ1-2	TGTGCCAGTATTTCCTTCCATGGCTACACCTTC	CASISFHGYTF
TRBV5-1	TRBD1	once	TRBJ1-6	TGCGCCAGCAGCTTGGACCACCCGGGACAGAGAAATTCACCCCTCCACTTT	CASSLDHPGQRNSPLHF
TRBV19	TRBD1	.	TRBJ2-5	TGTGCCAGTAGTATAGGGACAGGCCTCCAAGAGACCCAGTACTTC	CASSIGTGLQETQYF
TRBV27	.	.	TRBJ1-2	TGTGCCAGCAGTTTACGGGGGGCGCGCGACTATGGCTACACCTTC	CASSLRGARDYGYTF
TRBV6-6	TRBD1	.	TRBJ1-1	TGTGCCAGCAGAGGGGACAGGAGAGCTTTCTTT	CASRGDRRAFF
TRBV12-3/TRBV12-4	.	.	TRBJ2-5	TGTGCCAGCAGCCCAGGGATCCAAGAGACCCAGTACTTC	CASSPGIQETQYF
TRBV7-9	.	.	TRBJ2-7	TGTGCCAGCAGCCACCCCCCCGGCTACGAGCAGTACTTC	CASSHPPGYEQYF
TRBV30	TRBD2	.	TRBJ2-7	TGTGCCTGGAGTCTATGGGAGGGCCCCTACGAGCAGTACTTC	CAWSLWEGPYEQYF
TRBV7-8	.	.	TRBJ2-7	TGTGCCAGCAGCTTAGAGAGGCGGAGCTCCTACGAGCAGTACTTC	CASSLERRSSYEQYF
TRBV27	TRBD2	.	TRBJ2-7	TGTGCCAGCAGTTTAAATCGCGGGAGGGCCCAATCCTACGAGCAGTACTTC	CASSLNRGRAQSYEQYF
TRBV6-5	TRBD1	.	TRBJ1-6	TGTGCCAGCAGTCAGGACAGGGCTAATTCACCCCTCCACTTT	CASSQDRANSPLHF
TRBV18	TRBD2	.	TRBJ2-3	TGTGCCAGCTCACCACTGGCGCGGGGGAGCACAGATACGCAGTATTTT	CASSPLARGSTDTQYF
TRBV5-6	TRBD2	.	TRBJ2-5	TGTGCCAGCAGCTTGGTCCAGGGAAGGACTAGCGGGGACCAAGAGACCCAGTACTTC	CASSLVQGRTSGDQETQYF
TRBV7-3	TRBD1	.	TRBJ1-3	TGTGCCAGCAGTCAAACAGGGGGTCCTGGAAACACCATATATTTT	CASSQTGGPGNTIYF
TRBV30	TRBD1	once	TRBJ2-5	TGTGCCTGGGGACAGGGGCTCCAAGAGACCCAGTACTTC	CAWGQGLQETQYF
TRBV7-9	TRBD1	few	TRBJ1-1	TGTGCCAGCAGCTTAAAGGGGGCCATGAACACTGAAGCTTTCTTT	CASSLKGAMNTEAFF
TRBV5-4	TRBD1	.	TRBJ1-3	TGTGCCAGCAGCTTGGTCGGGGACAGGGGGGGAAACACCATATATTTT	CASSLVGDRGGNTIYF
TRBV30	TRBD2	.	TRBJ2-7	TGTGCCTGGAGTGTAGCTAGCGGGAGGACCTACGCCTACGAGCAGTACTTC	CAWSVASGRTYAYEQYF
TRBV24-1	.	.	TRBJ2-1	TGTGCCACCAGTGATTCCACCACGGGGGTTGGGGGCAATGAGCAGTTCTTC	CATSDSTTGVGGNEQFF
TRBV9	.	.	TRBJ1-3	TGTGCCAGCAGCGTAGACCCCACTGGACTGGACACCATATATTTT	CASSVDPTGLDTIYF
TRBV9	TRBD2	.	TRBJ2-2	TGTGCCAGCAGCGTAAATTTGCGGGAGGGGAACACCGGGGAGCTGTTTTTT	CASSVNLREGNTGELFF
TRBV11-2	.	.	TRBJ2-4	TGTGCCAGCAGCCAGGTCGTTGGTGCGGCCAAAAACATTCAGTACTTC	CASSQVVGAAKNIQYF
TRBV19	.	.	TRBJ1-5	TGTGCCAGTAGTATCTTGGGCCCCGGCAATCAGCCCCAGCATTTT	CASSILGPGNQPQHF